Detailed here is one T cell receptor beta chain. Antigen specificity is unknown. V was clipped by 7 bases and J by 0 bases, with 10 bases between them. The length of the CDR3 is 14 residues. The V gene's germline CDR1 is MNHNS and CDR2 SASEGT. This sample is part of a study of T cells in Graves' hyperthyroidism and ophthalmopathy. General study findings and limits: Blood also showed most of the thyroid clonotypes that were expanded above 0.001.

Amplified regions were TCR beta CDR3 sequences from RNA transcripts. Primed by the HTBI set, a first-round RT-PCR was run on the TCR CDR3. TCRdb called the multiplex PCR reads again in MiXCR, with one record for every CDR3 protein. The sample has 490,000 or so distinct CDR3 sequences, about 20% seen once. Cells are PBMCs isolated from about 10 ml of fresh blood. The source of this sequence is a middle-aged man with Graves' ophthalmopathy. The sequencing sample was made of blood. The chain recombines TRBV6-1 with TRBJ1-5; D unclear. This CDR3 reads CASTKDSSNQPQHF. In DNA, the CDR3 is TGTGCCAGCACAAAGGACTCTAGCAATCAGCCCCAGCATTTT.